Sequencing of this T cell receptor beta chain was carried out in a study of cytomegalovirus exposure and HLA in healthy donors. Notes on this clone: Its antigen is not identified.

V was pared by 3 bases and J by 1 base, with 12 bases between. Germline CDR1 and CDR2: KGHSH and LQKENI. There are 15 residues in the CDR3. Findings and caveats of the study: The authors considered a cluster of highly shared sequence variants likely to be a sequencing artifact.

This PCR relied on a set of 60 Vbeta primers and 13 Jbeta primers. Sequenced by immunoSEQ multiplex PCR; TCRdb stores in-frame clones only, minus some. This sample carries about 58,000 clones, with approximately 2.1% going to the ten biggest clones. The genes are TRBV18 and TRBJ1-1, with D possibly matching TRBD1 (6 bases). This receptor was obtained from a woman under 30 in good health and CMV-seronegative. Sequences were obtained from PBMCs. CDR3 sequence: CASSPRTDPNTEAFF. In nucleotides, the CDR3 is TGTGCCAGCTCACCCCGGACAGACCCGAACACTGAAGCTTTCTTT.